The 24 T cell receptor beta chains listed next were all sequenced from one sample in a study of T-cell memory formation after mild COVID-19. TCRdb fed the 5' RACE reads into MiXCR, producing one record per CDR3 protein. Here the sample spans over 450,000 distinct CDR3 sequences, roughly 22% being singletons. Sequenced: PBMCs or a T cell subset sorted from them (not recorded which). These receptors came from an adult woman who had mild COVID-19 (a few samples of this study predate the infection). Cell type and time point are not known.

This clonotype was found a few times. This chain joins TRBV5-1 and TRBJ1-1, with unresolved D. V lost 4 bases, J lost 4 bases, and 14 bases lay in between. CDR1 SGHRS and CDR2 YFSETQ come from the germline V gene. The CDR3 has 14 amino acids. CDR3 nucleotides: TGCGCCAGCAGCAGCGGGAGGGCAGTCACTGAAGCTTTCTTT. The encoded protein is CASSSGRAVTEAFF.

This clonotype was seen a few times. The genes are TRBV4-1 and TRBJ1-1; D gene ambiguous. The CDR3 has 14 residues. The V end lost 4 bases, the J end lost 2 bases, and 11 bases lay between the germline ends. CDR1 is MGHRA and CDR2 is YSYEKL in the germline V gene. The CDR3 sequence: CASSPGMGNTEAFF. The CDR3 region has the DNA TGCGCCAGCAGCCCGGGGATGGGCAACACTGAAGCTTTCTTT.

This clonotype was observed at least ten times. The rearrangement joins TRBV15 to TRBJ2-7; 8 bases agree with TRBD2. Germline V CDR1 and CDR2: LNHNV, YYDKDF (reference sequence). V was clipped by 5 bases and J by 0 bases; unmatched bases: 6. This CDR3 spans 15 amino acids. The chain's CDR3 is CATSGPGTSSYEQYF. The CDR3, as DNA: TGTGCCACCAGCGGCCCCGGGACTAGCTCCTACGAGCAGTACTTC.

This clonotype occurred a few times. The chain links TRBV24-1 to TRBJ2-6; tentative D call: TRBD1 (5 bases). Looked up from germline, CDR1 is KGHDR and CDR2 is SFDVKD. V was trimmed by 1 base and J by 0 bases, leaving 12 bases between them. There are 18 residues in the CDR3. The CDR3 here is CATSDFQGSASGANVLTF. The CDR3 coding sequence is TGTGCCACCAGTGATTTTCAGGGATCCGCCTCTGGGGCCAACGTCCTGACTTTC.

V and J are TRBV7-3 and TRBJ1-1; no clear D gene. This CDR3 has 15 residues. The germline V gene encodes CDR1 SGHTA and CDR2 FQGTGA. V shed 2 bases and J shed 0 bases, with 10 bases lying between them. CDR3 in DNA: TGTGCCAGCAGCTTAGGTTACAGCATGAACACTGAAGCTTTCTTT. It is translated as CASSLGYSMNTEAFF. The variable domain in full, with the rest retrieved from reference TRBV7-3 and TRBJ1-1, is GAGVSQTPSNKVTEKGKYVELRCDPISGHTALYWYRQSLGQGPEFLIYFQGTGAADDSGLPNDRFFAVRPEGSVSTLKIQRTERGDSAVYLCASSLGYSMNTEAFFGQGTRLTVV.

This sequence joins TRBV2 and TRBJ2-1, with D perhaps matching TRBD2 (6 bases). V shed 0 bases and J shed 6 bases, with 18 bases lying between them. The germline CDR1 and CDR2 sequences are SNHLY and FYNNEI. The CDR3 contains 17 residues. The CDR3, as DNA: TGTGCCAGCAGTGAAGCTAGCGGCCGCTCAATCTCCAATGAGCAGTTCTTC. Translating gives CASSEASGRSISNEQFF.

This clonotype was detected once. In DNA form, the CDR3 reads TGTGCCACCAGCAGAGATTCGGGAATTCGGACCTACGAGCAGTACTTC. It yields the protein CATSRDSGIRTYEQYF. This chain links TRBV15 with TRBJ2-7; D is perhaps TRBD2 (5 bases). This CDR3 has 16 amino acids. Germline assignment: CDR1 LNHNV and CDR2 YYDKDF (reference sequence). V was cut by 0 bases and J by 2 bases, with 14 bases left in between.

The V and J genes are TRBV4-1 and TRBJ1-1; possibly TRBD1 for D (5 bases). The germline gives CDR1 MGHRA, CDR2 YSYEKL. CDR3 length equals 16 residues. V lost 3 bases to trimming and J lost 3 bases, with 17 bases between them. The CDR3 protein is CASSQPLTVKDTEAFF. CDR3 in DNA: TGCGCCAGCAGCCAGCCACTGACAGTAAAGGACACTGAAGCTTTCTTT.

The chain combines TRBV30 with TRBJ2-3; D remains unclear. The CDR3 spans 16 residues. The germline V and J ends were trimmed by 0 bases and 1 base, with 14 bases remaining between them. Per germline, CDR1 GTSNPN and CDR2 SVGIG (reference sequence). CDR3 loop: CAWSVSLLGGTDTQYF. The CDR3, as DNA: TGTGCCTGGAGTGTAAGCCTTCTAGGCGGCACAGATACGCAGTATTTT.

The chain links TRBV10-3 to TRBJ1-5, with TRBD1 as a possible D gene (5 bases). The CDR3 loop spans 13 amino acids. The V gene's germline CDR1 is ENHRY and CDR2 SYGVKD. Trimming cost V 3 bases and J 11 bases, with 14 bases left between them. The CDR3 DNA sequence: TGTGCCATCAGTGAATCGGACCCGGGGGCCCAGCATTTT. Its translation: CAISESDPGAQHF.

This clonotype showed up just a few times. The V call is TRBV5-1, the J call TRBJ2-5; TRBD2 is a possible D gene (5 bases). The CDR3 extends over 15 amino acids. Trimming stripped 0 bases from V and 1 base from J, with 10 bases between. Germline-derived CDR1 and CDR2 are SGHRS and YFSETQ. CDR3: CASSLEGGPQETQYF. Here the CDR3 DNA reads TGCGCCAGCAGCTTGGAGGGCGGGCCCCAAGAGACCCAGTACTTC.

This chain uses TRBV4-2 with TRBJ2-7; the D gene is possibly TRBD2 (6 bases). The CDR3 consists of 14 residues. Germline CDR1 and CDR2: LGHNA and YNFKEQ. V was shortened by 0 bases and J by 4 bases, with 10 bases between the two germline ends. The CDR3 protein is CASSQDSGVYEQYF. For the CDR3, the DNA is TGTGCCAGCAGCCAAGACTCGGGGGTATACGAGCAGTACTTC.

This clonotype appeared a few times. The chain links TRBV11-3 to TRBJ1-6; D perhaps matches TRBD1 (5 bases). Germline V gene sequence: CDR1 SGHNT, CDR2 YENEEA. The V and J ends lost 5 bases and 8 bases respectively, with 19 bases between them. This CDR3 has 16 residues. CDR3 region: CASSPTDRGGDSPLHF. CDR3 nucleotide sequence: TGTGCCAGCAGCCCAACTGACCGGGGCGGAGATTCACCCCTCCACTTT.

This clonotype was detected a few times. The chain joins TRBV18 to TRBJ2-1; D is unclear. Germline CDR1 is KGHSH and CDR2 is LQKENI. The ends were cut back, 1 base at V and 8 bases at J, with 6 bases in the middle. This CDR3 is 12 amino acids long. CDR3 sequence reads: CASSPQRDEQFF. The CDR3 DNA sequence: TGTGCCAGCTCACCACAGCGCGATGAGCAGTTCTTC.

The chain recombines TRBV19 with TRBJ1-1, with a weak D call TRBD1 (5 bases). Germline V gene sequence: CDR1 LNHDA, CDR2 SQIVND (reference sequence). The V end was cut by 5 bases, the J end by 11 bases, with 21 bases between. The CDR3 length is 14 residues. CDR3 nucleotides: TGTGCCAGTAGTGCACCTGGACTGCCGGGGGGGGCTTTCTTT. Its translation: CASSAPGLPGGAFF.

This chain links TRBV2 with TRBJ1-2, with D unclear. This CDR3 comprises 14 residues. CDR1 is SNHLY, CDR2 FYNNEI, per germline. Trimming took 0 bases from V and 8 from J, leaving 13 bases between them. The CDR3 loop reads CASSEAQQLVGYTF. The CDR3 DNA sequence: TGTGCCAGCAGTGAAGCGCAACAGCTCGTAGGCTACACCTTC.

The chain links TRBV7-8 to TRBJ2-7; possibly TRBD2 for D (5 bases). Germline V CDR1 and CDR2: SGHVS, FQNEAQ. The V end lost 1 base, the J end lost 4 bases, and 11 bases lay between the germline ends. The CDR3 runs 14 residues. The CDR3 DNA sequence: TGTGCCAGCAGCTTAGAGGTTACGGGGTACGAGCAGTACTTC. This translates into CASSLEVTGYEQYF.

This clonotype was seen a handful of times. The chain carries TRBV3-1 and TRBJ2-7; D gene uncertain. CDR3 length equals 12 residues. Germline V gives CDR1 LGHDT, CDR2 YNNKEL (reference sequence). The ends were cut back, 0 bases at V and 10 bases at J, with 10 bases in the middle. The chain's CDR3 is CASSQDPAEQYF. CDR3 in DNA: TGTGCCAGCAGCCAAGATCCGGCGGAACAGTACTTC.

This chain uses TRBV7-6 with TRBJ2-7; tentative D call: TRBD1 (5 bases). This CDR3 spans 14 amino acids. Germline-derived CDR1 and CDR2 are SGHVS and FNYEAQ. Deletions cut 0 bases from V and 2 bases from J, with 8 bases between. The DNA for the CDR3 is TGTGCCAGCAGCTTAGCGGGGCATGCCTACGAGCAGTACTTC. This gives the protein CASSLAGHAYEQYF.

The chain employs TRBV6-6 and TRBJ2-7, with 13 bases aligning to TRBD2. CDR1 and CDR2 from the germline V gene are MNHNY and SVGAGI (reference sequence). CDR3 length equals 17 residues. V gave up 2 bases and J gave up 2 bases; unmatched junction bases: 6. The CDR3 loop is CASSYPWTSGGAYEQYF. CDR3 DNA sequence: TGTGCCAGCAGTTACCCCTGGACTAGCGGGGGAGCCTACGAGCAGTACTTC.

V is TRBV2 and J is TRBJ2-7, with 8 bases identical to TRBD1. Trimming removed 5 bases from V and 2 bases from J; junction bases left unmatched: 5. The CDR3 contains 14 residues. Germline V gene sequence: CDR1 SNHLY, CDR2 FYNNEI. The CDR3 here is CASSRQGRTYEQYF. The CDR3 region has the DNA TGTGCCAGCAGTAGACAGGGGAGGACCTACGAGCAGTACTTC.

This clonotype showed up just a few times. This CDR3 is CASSVQGLGGKSSYNEQFF. The CDR3 DNA is TGTGCCAGCAGTGTCCAGGGTCTCGGAGGTAAGAGCTCCTACAATGAGCAGTTCTTC. V is TRBV25-1 and J is TRBJ2-1; D tentatively reads TRBD1 or TRBD2 (5 bases each). Germline values: CDR1 MGHDK, CDR2 SYGVNS. V gave up 4 bases and J gave up 0 bases, with 22 bases separating them. This CDR3 is 19 amino acids long.

The chain links TRBV7-9 to TRBJ2-2, with TRBD1 as a possible D gene (7 bases). CDR1 is SEHNR and CDR2 is FQNEAQ in the germline V gene (reference sequence). CDR3 size: 16 residues. V was pared by 5 bases and J by 1 base, with 14 bases between. The CDR3 loop reads CASSLPGGMNTGELFF. CDR3 coding DNA: TGTGCCAGCAGCCTTCCAGGGGGGATGAACACCGGGGAGCTGTTTTTT.

The rearrangement uses TRBV12-3 or TRBV12-4 and TRBJ1-5; TRBD1 might be the D (5 bases). CDR3 length: 14 amino acids. V lost 7 bases and J 4 bases, leaving 14 bases between the germline ends. CDR3 in DNA: TGTGCCAGCACCCCTACAGGACCTAATCAGCCCCAGCATTTT. It specifies CASTPTGPNQPQHF.